Listed below are T cell receptor beta chains from one sample, sequenced in a study of cytomegalovirus exposure and HLA in healthy donors. Only in-frame clones appear in the TCRdb table, and some are missing; sequencing was by immunoSEQ multiplex PCR. The sample holds about 150,000 clones; nearly 80% are singletons and the top ten take over 10%. The sample comprised PBMCs. Source of these receptors: a man in his thirties or forties in good health and CMV-seropositive. Each CDR3 is given with its conserved first and last residue.

CDR3 protein,J gene,V gene
CAWDLNSPDTQYF,TRBJ2-3,TRBV30
CASSDYRVSEQYF,TRBJ2-7,TRBV6-1
CASSPDTYNEQFF,TRBJ2-1,TRBV5-1
CASSVGLEGELFF,TRBJ2-2,TRBV9
CSSSPSGAGGSGNTIYF,TRBJ1-3,TRBV7-9
CASSSLQGPRVVEGYTF,TRBJ1-2,TRBV27
CASRPGLRRTEAFF,TRBJ1-1,TRBV11-2
CASSISGRTPSGELFF,TRBJ2-2,TRBV5-1
CSVVLIRGYTF,TRBJ1-2,TRBV29-1
CASSQGQTNTEAFF,TRBJ1-1,TRBV5-4
CASSSSGSYNEQFF,TRBJ2-1,TRBV5-1
CAWNTGPNQPQHF,TRBJ1-5,TRBV30
CAWRGSGRGSEQYF,TRBJ2-7,TRBV30
CASSLPGGGELFF,TRBJ2-2,TRBV28
CASRTTTRVDEQYF,TRBJ2-7,TRBV28
CAWRQGAIQPQHF,TRBJ1-5,TRBV30
CSVVWQGRGTDTQYF,TRBJ2-3,TRBV29-1
CASSRSGTSGIFTGELFF,TRBJ2-2,TRBV5-4